The 2 T cell receptor beta chains presented below share a single source sample, sequenced in a study of post-analysis software for immune sequencing data. Incorporated into the TCR beta cDNA libraries were unique molecular identifiers, which served to reduce PCR and sequencing biases. TCRdb re-derived calls from the PCR reads in MiXCR, one entry per CDR3 protein. In the table there are 800,000 to 950,000 distinct CDR3 sequences, around 53% of which are singletons. Their cognate antigens are unknown. General study results and limits: In patients, TRBV5-6, TRBV5-1 and TRBV20-1 belonged to roughly five TRBV segments found more frequently than in controls.

The sequenced material came from blood. The receptors were gathered from a girl between 5 and 17 years old with multiple sclerosis.

The rearrangement links TRBV15 to TRBJ2-7; D remains unclear. The ends were cut back, 2 bases at V and 2 bases at J, with 10 bases in the middle. The CDR3 contains 14 residues. Germline-derived CDR1 and CDR2 are LNHNV and YYDKDF (reference sequence). For the CDR3, the DNA is TGTGCCACCAGCAGATTCGGGCCAGCCTACGAGCAGTACTTC. Translation gives CATSRFGPAYEQYF. The complete variable domain, with remaining parts taken from reference TRBV15 and TRBJ2-7, reads DAMVIQNPRYQVTQFGKPVTLSCSQTLNHNVMYWYQQKSSQAPKLLFHYYDKDFNNEADTPDNFQSRRPNTSFCFLDIRSPGLGDTAMYLCATSRFGPAYEQYFGPGTRLTVT.

J is TRBJ2-7 and V is TRBV7-6; TRBD1 might be the D (5 bases). Germline values: CDR1 SGHVS, CDR2 FNYEAQ. This CDR3 is 15 amino acids long. Trimming stripped 1 base from V and 4 bases from J, with 14 bases between. Here the CDR3 reads CASSLEGNPGYEQYF. In DNA, the CDR3 is TGTGCCAGCAGCTTAGAGGGGAACCCCGGGTACGAGCAGTACTTC.